In this sample, the clone carrying this T cell receptor (beta chain) turned up many times. Its matching antigen is unknown. This CDR3 contains 14 residues. The ends were cut back, 8 bases at V and 8 bases at J, with 16 bases in the middle. Germline CDR1 ENHRY, CDR2 SYGVKD. Diagnoses were established from clinical symptoms, serum thyroxine, TRAb, thyroid ultrasound and orbital computed tomography. The sample is drawn from a study of Graves' ophthalmopathy and Graves' hyperthyroidism. Whole-study context: The study drew peripheral blood at initial diagnosis, before any treatment.

The study, taken as a whole, reports: Ophthalmopathy progression was predicted with around 71% sensitivity and about 72% specificity. Among thyroid clonotypes expanded above 0.001 frequency, most also appeared in blood.

RNA served as the template for amplifying TCR beta CDR3 regions. RT-PCR was first run with HTBI primers, then multiplex PCR in a second round. Each CDR3 protein is one row after TCRdb ran MiXCR on the multiplex PCR reads. In the table there are 300,000 to 450,000 distinct CDR3 sequences, about 17% of which are singletons. The material sequenced was peripheral blood. This chain links TRBV10-3 with TRBJ1-6; D is unresolved. This clonotype was sampled from an adult woman with stable Graves' hyperthyroidism. The CDR3 here is CAIRALPRDSPLHF. As DNA, the CDR3 is TGTGCCATCCGCGCTCTACCACGGGATTCACCCCTCCACTTT.